The 14 T cell receptor beta chains below were found in one sample sequenced in a study of response to subunit inactivated influenza vaccine. TCRdb ran MiXCR on the RT-PCR reads and lists one entry per CDR3 protein. The repertoire includes about 780,000 distinct CDR3 sequences, roughly 20% of them detected once, and approximately 10% sits in the top ten. This material consisted of PBMCs from blood, taken roughly 5 days after vaccination. Source of these receptors: a man aged 45 to 65 who received an inactivated influenza vaccine.

This clonotype was detected ten times or more. This rearrangement joins TRBV11-2 to TRBJ2-7; D uncertain. The CDR3 is made up of 12 amino acids. With 1 base removed from V and 5 bases from J, the gap between germline ends came to 6 bases. In germline, CDR1 is SGHAT, CDR2 FQNNGV. The CDR3 loop is CASSLGFDEQYF. The CDR3 bases are TGTGCCAGCAGCTTAGGTTTCGACGAGCAGTACTTC. The full variable domain, in which reference TRBV11-2 and TRBJ2-7 provide the parts outside the CDR3, is EAGVAQSPRYKIIEKRQSVAFWCNPISGHATLYWYQQILGQGPKLLIQFQNNGVVDDSQLPKDRFSAERLKGVDSTLKIQPAKLEDSAVYLCASSLGFDEQYFGPGTRLTVT.

This clonotype was picked up many times. The chain has TRBV7-8 and TRBJ2-5; D not resolved. Trimming cost V 7 bases and J 5 bases, with 11 bases left between them. Germline lookup yields CDR1 SGHVS and CDR2 FQNEAQ. This CDR3 is 12 amino acids long. The CDR3 nucleotides are TGTGCCAGCATAGGCGTGTCGGAGACCCAGTACTTC. Amino acid sequence: CASIGVSETQYF.

V gene TRBV15 combines with J gene TRBJ2-1; D is possibly TRBD2 (6 bases). Trimming shortened V by 9 bases and J by 5 bases, and 8 bases separated the two germline ends. Per germline, CDR1 LNHNV and CDR2 YYDKDF (reference sequence). CDR3 length: 11 residues. CDR3 protein: CATEGNNEQFF. CDR3 DNA: TGTGCCACGGAGGGCAACAATGAGCAGTTCTTC. The variable domain in full, completed from reference TRBV15 and TRBJ2-1, reads DAMVIQNPRYQVTQFGKPVTLSCSQTLNHNVMYWYQQKSSQAPKLLFHYYDKDFNNEADTPDNFQSRRPNTSFCFLDIRSPGLGDTAMYLCATEGNNEQFFGPGTRLTVL.

This chain connects TRBV10-1 to TRBJ2-1, with D possibly matching TRBD2 (6 bases). Germline CDR1 WNHNN, CDR2 SYGVQD (reference sequence). The CDR3 is 16 amino acids. V was shortened by 3 bases and J by 6 bases, with 18 bases between the two germline ends. The DNA of the CDR3 is TGCGCCAGCAGTGATGCGGCGGGGCAGGGCGTCAATGAGCAGTTCTTC. It specifies CASSDAAGQGVNEQFF.

The rearrangement uses TRBV6-2 or TRBV6-3 and TRBJ1-1; possibly TRBD1 for D (5 bases). CDR3 size: 13 residues. V was pared by 8 bases and J by 4 bases, with 14 bases between. Per the germline V gene, CDR1 is MNHEY and CDR2 is SVGEGT. In nucleotides, the CDR3 is TGTGCCAGCCTACAGACAGTCGCCACTGAAGCTTTCTTT. Protein sequence: CASLQTVATEAFF.

The chain is built from TRBV6-2 or TRBV6-3 and TRBJ2-1; 9 positions match TRBD1. The germline V gene encodes CDR1 MNHEY and CDR2 SVGEGT. The CDR3 contains 15 residues. The junction had 7 bases not matched to a gene; V was cut back by 6 bases and J by 4 bases. CDR3 region: CASSYRGPAYNEQFF. In nucleotides, the CDR3 is TGTGCCAGCAGCTACAGGGGGCCTGCTTACAATGAGCAGTTCTTC.

There are a few counts of this clonotype. The V call is TRBV18, the J call TRBJ2-3, with unresolved D. The V end was cut by 6 bases, the J end by 0 bases, with 10 bases between. Germline V gene data show CDR1 as KGHSH and CDR2 as LQKENI. This CDR3 region has 14 residues. The CDR3 region has the DNA TGTGCCAGCTCCAGCGTATCTAGCACAGATACGCAGTATTTT. Residues: CASSSVSSTDTQYF. The variable domain in full, completed from reference TRBV18 and TRBJ2-3, reads NAGVMQNPRHLVRRRGQEARLRCSPMKGHSHVYWYRQLPEEGLKFMVYLQKENIIDESGMPKERFSAEFPKEGPSILRIQQVVRGDSAAYFCASSSVSSTDTQYFGPGTRLTVL.

The chain couples TRBV4-1 to TRBJ2-5; 7 bases line up with TRBD1. J lost 7 bases, V lost 3 bases, and 8 bases had no gene match. This CDR3 has 14 amino acids. Germline CDR1 is MGHRA and CDR2 is YSYEKL. CDR3 loop: CASSQTGQSWTQYF. CDR3 bases: TGCGCCAGCAGCCAGACGGGACAGTCATGGACCCAGTACTTC.

This clonotype was detected ten times or more. The chain is built from TRBV6-1 and TRBJ2-7, with 8 bases fitting TRBD1. Germline V gene lookup returns CDR1 MNHNS and CDR2 SASEGT. CDR3 length: 13 residues. Trimming removed 10 bases from V and 2 bases from J; junction bases left unmatched: 7. The CDR3 loop reads CATWYRGAYEQYF. The CDR3 coding sequence is TGTGCCACGTGGTACAGGGGGGCCTACGAGCAGTACTTC.

This clonotype has more than one count but fewer than ten. The chain links TRBV7-2 to TRBJ2-7; 8 bases are a match to TRBD1. Germline CDR1 reads SGHTA; CDR2 reads FQGNSA. This CDR3 spans 14 amino acids. V was clipped by 5 bases and J by 2 bases; unmatched bases: 5. CDR3 loop: CASSHKTGAYEQYF. In DNA, the CDR3 is TGTGCCAGCAGCCACAAGACAGGGGCCTACGAGCAGTACTTC. Filled out from reference TRBV7-2 and TRBJ2-7, the complete variable domain reads GAGVSQSPSNKVTEKGKDVELRCDPISGHTALYWYRQSLGQGLEFLIYFQGNSAPDKSGLPSDRFSAERTGGSVSTLTIQRTQQEDSAVYLCASSHKTGAYEQYFGPGTRLTVT.

The rearrangement uses TRBV7-9 and TRBJ2-5, with D perhaps TRBD2 (6 bases). The CDR3 totals 14 residues. V lost 6 bases to trimming and J lost 5 bases, with 16 bases between them. From germline, CDR1 is SEHNR and CDR2 FQNEAQ (reference sequence). For the CDR3, the DNA is TGTGCCAGCAGTTCCGGAGGGGTAGGGGAGACCCAGTACTTC. Encoded protein: CASSSGGVGETQYF.

This chain connects TRBV20-1 to TRBJ2-2, with D uncertain. Trimming shortened V by 0 bases and J by 2 bases, and 13 bases separated the two germline ends. Germline V lookup: CDR1 DFQATT, CDR2 SNEGSKA (reference sequence). The CDR3 loop spans 16 amino acids. CDR3 in amino acids: CSARDIKKLNTGELFF. In DNA, the CDR3 is TGCAGTGCTAGAGATATAAAAAAACTTAACACCGGGGAGCTGTTTTTT.

The J gene is TRBJ2-7, the V gene TRBV11-3; 11 bases fit TRBD2. Trimming cost V 6 bases and J 6 bases; bases outside gene matches: 7. CDR1 is SGHNT and CDR2 is YENEEA in the germline V gene. The CDR3 totals 14 residues. For the CDR3, the DNA is TGTGCCAGCAGTTACTCTAGCGGGAGGATCGAGCAGTACTTC. This translates into CASSYSSGRIEQYF.

The chain couples TRBV27 to TRBJ1-5; unclear D gene. There are 13 residues in the CDR3. V was clipped by 0 bases and J by 5 bases, with 5 bases between them. Germline V gene sequence: CDR1 MNHEY, CDR2 SMNVEV (reference sequence). In nucleotides, the CDR3 is TGTGCCAGCAGTTTATCCACTGATCAGCCCCAGCATTTT. This codes for CASSLSTDQPQHF.